This is a list of T cell receptor beta chains from one sample in a study of neurological immune-mediated disorders. TCRdb recomputed calls from the 5' RACE reads with MiXCR, one row per CDR3 protein. The sample shows around 55,000 distinct CDR3 sequences, under 5% of them seen only once. The sample consisted of CD4+ T cells from blood. The receptors were sampled from a woman between 35 and 50 years old with multiple sclerosis. CDR3s include the opening cysteine and the closing phenylalanine or tryptophan. The D gene is left open where the match is weak. Clone size is shown for a subset of rows, as once, few, many or a class of expanded clone.

.	many	TRBV6-6	TRBJ2-7	12	CASNRDPYEQYF	TGTGCCAGCAATAGGGACCCTTACGAGCAGTACTTC
TRBD1	many	TRBV5-1	TRBJ1-2	16	CASSWVGGGIDYGYTF	TGCGCCAGCAGCTGGGTTGGAGGGGGCATCGACTATGGCTACACCTTC
.	many	TRBV5-1	TRBJ1-1	15	CASSLGQGGITEAFF	TGCGCCAGCAGCTTGGGGCAGGGAGGTATCACTGAAGCTTTCTTT
TRBD1	many	TRBV6-5	TRBJ2-7	14	CASSYLDRAGEQYF	TGTGCCAGCAGTTACCTGGACAGGGCTGGCGAGCAGTACTTC
.	many	TRBV29-1	TRBJ2-5	12	CSVAWGLETQYF	TGCAGCGTGGCATGGGGGTTGGAGACCCAGTACTTC
.	many	TRBV5-1	TRBJ2-3	14	CASSLNPGSNTQYF	TGCGCCAGCAGCCTCAATCCTGGCAGTAATACGCAGTATTTT
.	many	TRBV20-1	TRBJ2-7	12	CSARDLGFEQYF	TGCAGTGCCAGGGACTTGGGGTTCGAGCAGTACTTC
TRBD1	many	TRBV7-9	TRBJ2-2	16	CASNPKDRENTGELFF	TGTGCCAGCAACCCCAAGGACAGGGAGAACACCGGGGAGCTGTTTTTT
TRBD1	many	TRBV6-1	TRBJ1-1	14	CASSETGANTEAFF	TGTGCCAGCAGTGAGACAGGGGCGAACACTGAAGCTTTCTTT
TRBD2	.	TRBV20-1	TRBJ2-7	15	CSAIRSGGARYEQYF	TGCAGTGCTATCCGTAGCGGGGGGGCCCGTTACGAGCAGTACTTC
.	many	TRBV4-1	TRBJ1-2	16	CASSRRDNRARAGYTF	TGCGCCAGCAGCCGCCGGGACAACAGGGCCCGAGCTGGCTACACCTTC
.	many	TRBV7-9	TRBJ1-5	14	CASSLGTTVIPQHF	TGTGCCAGCAGCTTAGGGACGACGGTTATACCCCAGCATTTT
.	many	TRBV6-6	TRBJ1-2	13	CASSPQAYYGYTF	TGTGCCAGCAGTCCACAGGCTTACTATGGCTACACCTTC
.	many	TRBV10-3	TRBJ1-6	15	CAISETTAFGTPLHF	TGTGCCATCAGTGAGACGACAGCCTTTGGGACACCCCTCCACTTT
.	many	TRBV20-1	TRBJ1-2	15	CSARDRFRGLRGYTF	TGCAGTGCTAGAGATCGATTCCGGGGTTTGCGGGGCTACACCTTC
.	many	TRBV3-1	TRBJ1-1	13	CASSPTTNTEAFF	TGTGCCAGCAGCCCTACTACGAACACTGAAGCTTTCTTT
.	many	TRBV9	TRBJ1-2	14	CASSPRGWADGYTF	TGTGCCAGCAGCCCCCGGGGGTGGGCTGATGGCTACACCTTC
.	.	TRBV3-1	TRBJ1-5	13	CASSQDKNQPQHF	TGTGCCAGCAGCCAAGACAAAAATCAGCCCCAGCATTTT
.	many	TRBV7-9	TRBJ1-2	14	CASSPIGQSYGYTF	TGTGCCAGCAGCCCCATAGGACAGAGCTATGGCTACACCTTC
.	many	TRBV11-2	TRBJ2-7	11	CASSSGPPKYF	TGTGCCAGCAGCTCGGGACCGCCGAAGTACTTC
.	.	TRBV2	TRBJ1-1	13	CASRGGLNTEAFF	TGTGCCAGCAGGGGGGGACTGAACACTGAAGCTTTCTTT
.	.	TRBV15	TRBJ1-5	14	CATSRDVSNQPQHF	TGTGCCACCAGCAGAGATGTTAGCAATCAGCCCCAGCATTTT
.	many	TRBV29-1	TRBJ2-4	13	CSVDGAGIDIQYF	TGCAGCGTTGACGGGGCTGGGATTGACATTCAGTACTTC